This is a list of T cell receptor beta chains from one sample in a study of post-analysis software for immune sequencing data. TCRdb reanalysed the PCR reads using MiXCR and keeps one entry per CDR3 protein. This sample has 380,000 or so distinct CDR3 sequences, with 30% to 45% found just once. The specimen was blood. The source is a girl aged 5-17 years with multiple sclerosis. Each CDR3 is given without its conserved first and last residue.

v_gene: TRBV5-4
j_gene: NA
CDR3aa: ASSYWTGGDEQY

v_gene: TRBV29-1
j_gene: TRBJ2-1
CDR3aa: SVEGLENNEQF

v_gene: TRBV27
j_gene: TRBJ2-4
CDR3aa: ASRSRTGPKNIQY

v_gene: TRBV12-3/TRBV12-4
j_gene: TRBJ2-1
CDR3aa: ASSLEGEETEQF

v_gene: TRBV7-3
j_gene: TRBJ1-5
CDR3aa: ASSSQAGQATQPQH

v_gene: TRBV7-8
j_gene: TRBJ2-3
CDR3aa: ASSPTGAGGPPATQY

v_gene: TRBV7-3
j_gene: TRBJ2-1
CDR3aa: ASSPSGTSSHEQF

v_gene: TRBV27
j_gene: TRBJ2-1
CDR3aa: ASSSWSYNEQF

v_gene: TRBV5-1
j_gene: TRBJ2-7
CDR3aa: ASSNHQTGRRRYEQY

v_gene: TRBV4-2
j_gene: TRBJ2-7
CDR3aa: ASSHGMDKTYEQY

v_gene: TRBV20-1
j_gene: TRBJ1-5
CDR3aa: SATPIWGVDSQPQH

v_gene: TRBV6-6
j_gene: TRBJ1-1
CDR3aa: ASSSYEQGGNTEAF

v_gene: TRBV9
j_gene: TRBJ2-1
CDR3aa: ASSAWSNNEQF

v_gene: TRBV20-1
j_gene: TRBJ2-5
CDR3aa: SASPSGVETQY

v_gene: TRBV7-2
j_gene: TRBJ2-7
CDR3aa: ASSKQGARSYEQY

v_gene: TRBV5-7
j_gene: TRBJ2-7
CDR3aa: ASSPSRSGSYEQY

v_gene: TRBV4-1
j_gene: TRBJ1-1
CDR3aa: ASSQAGGRGRKGNTEAF

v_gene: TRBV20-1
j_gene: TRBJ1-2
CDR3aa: SASKQGGSYGYT

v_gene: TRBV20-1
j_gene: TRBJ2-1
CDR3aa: SATVSLTTYNEQF

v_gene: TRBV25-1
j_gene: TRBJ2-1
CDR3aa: ASSEYWRGPSYNEQF

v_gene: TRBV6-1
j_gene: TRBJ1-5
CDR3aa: ASCSGTGGTQPQH

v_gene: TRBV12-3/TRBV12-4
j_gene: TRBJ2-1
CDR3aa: ASSSGFPYNEQF

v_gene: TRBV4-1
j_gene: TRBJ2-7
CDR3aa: ASSPHWTSGVYEQY

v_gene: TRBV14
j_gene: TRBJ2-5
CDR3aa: ASSQALDLQETQY

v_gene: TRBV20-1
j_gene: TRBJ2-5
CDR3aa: SAPRGQGGETQY

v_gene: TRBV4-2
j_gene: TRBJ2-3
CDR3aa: ASSRGKLAGGSTDTQY

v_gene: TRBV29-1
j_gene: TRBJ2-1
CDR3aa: SVVRGAAF

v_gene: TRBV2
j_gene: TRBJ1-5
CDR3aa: ASSERGKGPQH

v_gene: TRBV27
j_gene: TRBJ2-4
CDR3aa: ASSLSVFEIAKNIQY

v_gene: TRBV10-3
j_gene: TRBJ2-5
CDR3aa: AIREGEETQY